A single sample gave rise to the 32 T cell receptor beta chains below, sequenced in a study. TCRdb re-derived calls from the 5' RACE reads in MiXCR, one entry per CDR3 protein. The sample data list 90 to 100 distinct CDR3 sequences. Tregs were sorted as CD4+CD25+CD127-/low cells. Sequences were obtained from Tregs sorted from blood. The receptors here all came from a female donor with breast cancer.

To note about this clonotype: As an off-target read in a library built for alpha chains, this beta chain has a frequency of little significance. The chain combines TRBV12-3 or TRBV12-4 with TRBJ1-2; a weak D match, TRBD1 (6 bases). There are 15 residues in the CDR3. V dropped 2 bases and J dropped 6 bases, with 16 bases sitting between them. The CDR3 here is CASSLSGARIDGYTF. The CDR3 DNA sequence: TGTGCCAGCAGTTTATCAGGGGCTCGCATAGATGGCTACACCTTC.

About this clonotype: The library was designed around alpha chains, so this beta chain is a stray read whose abundance carries little weight. The V call is TRBV3-1, the J call TRBJ2-5, with a weak D call TRBD1 (5 bases). CDR1 is LGHDT, CDR2 YNNKEL, per germline (reference sequence). This CDR3 is 15 amino acids long. The V gene lost 1 base and the J gene lost 6 bases, with 15 bases spanning the gap. The CDR3 sequence is CASSQGVQGRQTQYF. The CDR3 nucleotides are TGTGCCAGCAGCCAAGGGGTTCAGGGTCGGCAGACCCAGTACTTC.

About this clonotype itself: Since the library was made to target alpha chains, this beta chain is a stray read and its abundance is not meaningful. The chain uses TRBV29-1 and TRBJ1-1; the D is unclear. Trimming left V 4 bases short and J 2 bases short, with 14 bases between. The germline CDR1 and CDR2 sequences are SQVTM and ANQGSEA. CDR3 size: 14 residues. The chain's CDR3 is CSVVTGMQNTEAFF. CDR3 bases: TGCAGCGTTGTGACCGGGATGCAAAACACTGAAGCTTTCTTT. The complete variable domain, with remaining parts taken from reference TRBV29-1 and TRBJ1-1, reads SAVISQKPSRDICQRGTSLTIQCQVDSQVTMMFWYRQQPGQSLTLIATANQGSEATYESGFVIDKFPISRPNLTFSTLTVSNMSPEDSSIYLCSVVTGMQNTEAFFGQGTRLTVV.

About this clonotype itself: One junction end does not reproduce the germline sequence, and a read error may be involved. A library prepared for alpha chains yielded this beta chain as an off-target read; its size is of little meaning. This chain connects TRBV12-3 or TRBV12-4 to TRBJ2-7; D possibly matches TRBD1 or TRBD2 (5 bases each). The CDR3 is made up of 13 amino acids. CDR3 region: CASSIRDLHEQYF. In DNA, the CDR3 is TGTGCCAGCAGTATCCGGGACCTCCACGAGCAGTACTTT.

With respect to this clonotype: With the library built for alpha chains, this beta chain is off target and its frequency is not meaningful. The chain is built from TRBV11-2 and TRBJ2-1; D is unclear. From germline, CDR1 is SGHAT and CDR2 FQNNGV. The CDR3 runs to 13 residues. Trimming shortened V by 3 bases and J by 6 bases, and 9 bases separated the two germline ends. The CDR3, as DNA: TGTGCCAGCAGCTTGGGCCGGTTCAATGAGCAGTTCTTC. The encoded protein is CASSLGRFNEQFF.

Regarding this clonotype: This beta chain is an unintended read in a library built for alpha chains; its size means little. The gene calls are TRBV6-5 and TRBJ2-1; 12 nucleotides agree with TRBD2. V lost 5 bases, J lost 5 bases, and 7 bases stayed unmatched. Per germline, CDR1 MNHEY and CDR2 SVGAGI. CDR3 length: 16 residues. The CDR3 protein is CASSDPTSGRDNEQFF. As DNA, the CDR3 is TGTGCCAGCAGTGATCCGACTAGCGGGAGAGACAATGAGCAGTTCTTC.

A note on this clonotype: This beta chain came through as a stray read in a library set up for alpha chains, and its size says little. This chain connects TRBV12-3 or TRBV12-4 to TRBJ1-1, with D unresolved. Deletions cut 4 bases from V and 3 bases from J, with 21 bases between. The CDR3 totals 17 residues. CDR3 region: CASSSLLLSRWDTEAFF. CDR3 nucleotides: TGTGCCAGCAGTTCTTTGCTGCTCTCAAGGTGGGACACTGAAGCTTTCTTT.

A remark on this clonotype: The library was prepared for alpha chains; this beta chain is a stray read, so its frequency means little. The V gene is TRBV29-1, the J gene TRBJ2-1, with 11 bases that match TRBD2. V trimming: 4 bases; J trimming: 4 bases; junction bases outside the gene matches: 6. In germline, CDR1 is SQVTM, CDR2 ANQGSEA. There are 15 residues in the CDR3. CDR3 sequence (DNA): TGCAGCGTTGGCGCTAGCGGGAGGACTTACAATGAGCAGTTCTTC. This translates into CSVGASGRTYNEQFF.

As regards this clonotype: This beta chain is a stray read from a library made for alpha chains; its abundance is not meaningful. This sequence joins TRBV7-2 and TRBJ2-7; maybe TRBD2 (6 bases). The CDR3 covers 13 residues. CDR1 SGHTA and CDR2 FQGNSA come from the germline V gene. The V gene lost 2 bases and the J gene lost 2 bases, with 7 bases spanning the gap. As DNA, the CDR3 is TGTGCCAGCAGCTTAACGGGAGCCTACGAGCAGTACTTC. Protein product: CASSLTGAYEQYF.

Concerning this clonotype: The size of this beta chain means little, since it is a stray read in a library made for alpha chains. The chain links TRBV9 to TRBJ2-2; either TRBD1 or TRBD2 may supply D (5 bases each). V lost 4 bases and J lost 4, with 8 bases in between. This CDR3 spans 13 amino acids. Germline V gives CDR1 SGDLS, CDR2 YYNGEE. The CDR3 reads CASSRDPTGELFF. CDR3 sequence (DNA): TGTGCCAGCAGCAGGGACCCCACCGGGGAGCTGTTTTTT.

As regards this clonotype: This beta chain is an off-target read within a library intended for alpha chains, so its frequency means little. V usage is TRBV12-3 or TRBV12-4 and J usage is TRBJ1-2, with D hard to call. Trimming shortened V by 6 bases and J by 5 bases, and 13 bases separated the two germline ends. This CDR3 region has 13 residues. The CDR3 reads CASSIDALYGYTF. CDR3 sequence (DNA): TGTGCCAGCAGCATAGACGCGTTATATGGCTACACCTTC.

With respect to this clonotype: The library was prepared for alpha chains; this beta chain is a stray read, so its frequency means little. This chain links TRBV7-3 with TRBJ2-1; D gene ambiguous. Trimming cost V 5 bases and J 5 bases, with 10 bases left between them. CDR1 and CDR2 (germline): SGHTA, FQGTGA. CDR3 length: 13 amino acids. CDR3 sequence reads: CASSPGPNNEQFF. The CDR3 bases are TGTGCCAGCAGCCCCGGACCTAACAATGAGCAGTTCTTC.

Of note for this clonotype: Germline and junction disagree at one end, which may indicate a read error. In a library made to pick up alpha chains, this beta chain is a stray read with a size that means little. The J gene is TRBJ1-1, the V gene TRBV13; D unresolved. Germline lookup yields CDR1 PRHDT and CDR2 FYEKMQ (reference sequence). The CDR3 runs to 14 residues. The CDR3 reads CALRPGGSQGNLIF. DNA for the CDR3: TGCGCTCTGAGACCCGGAGGAAGCCAAGGAAATCTCATCTTT. Supplemented by reference TRBV13 and TRBJ1-1, the full variable domain reads AAGVIQSPRHLIKEKRETATLKCYPIPRHDTVYWYQQGPGQDPQFLISFYEKMQSDKGSIPDRFSAQQFSDYHSELNMSSLELGDSALYFCALRPGGSQGNLIFGQGTRLTVV.

This clonotype was counted only a few times. The library was designed around alpha chains, so this beta chain is a stray read whose abundance carries little weight. The chain combines TRBV11-2 with TRBJ2-5; maybe TRBD2 (5 bases). V was cut by 2 bases and J by 5 bases, with 18 bases left in between. From germline, CDR1 is SGHAT and CDR2 FQNNGV. The CDR3 spans 16 residues. DNA for the CDR3: TGTGCCAGCAGCTTACAACCGGGAACCCAAGGGGAGACCCAGTACTTC. The encoded protein is CASSLQPGTQGETQYF.

Regarding this clonotype: As an off-target read in a library built for alpha chains, this beta chain has a frequency of little significance. The rearrangement uses TRBV20-1 and TRBJ2-2; D is unresolved. Germline values: CDR1 DFQATT, CDR2 SNEGSKA (reference sequence). The V and J ends lost 2 bases and 1 base respectively, with 8 bases between them. CDR3 length: 14 residues. The CDR3 spells CSARRLGNTGELFF. The CDR3 DNA is TGCAGTGCTAGAAGGCTGGGGAACACCGGGGAGCTGTTTTTT.

On this clonotype: This beta chain slipped into a library made for alpha chains as a stray read, so its size is not meaningful. The chain combines TRBV12-3 or TRBV12-4 with TRBJ2-1, with D maybe TRBD2 (6 bases). Trimming stripped 1 base from V and 9 bases from J, with 10 bases between. The CDR3 is 13 amino acids. DNA for the CDR3: TGTGCCAGCAGTTTAGACAGCGGGCTTGAGCAGTTCTTC. Translated, it gives CASSLDSGLEQFF.

In the case of this clonotype: The size of this beta chain means little, since it is a stray read in a library made for alpha chains. The CDR3 region is CASSLQSGTQGETQYF. The CDR3 DNA is TGTGCCAGCAGCTTACAATCGGGAACCCAAGGGGAGACCCAGTACTTC. The chain is built from TRBV11-2 and TRBJ2-5, with D perhaps TRBD2 (5 bases). The V end was cut by 2 bases, the J end by 5 bases, with 18 bases between. Germline CDR1 is SGHAT and CDR2 is FQNNGV. CDR3 size: 16 residues.

As concerns this clonotype: Since it is a stray read in a library aimed at alpha chains, this beta chain has a size that is not meaningful. Here the CDR3 reads CASSLGRVFYYGYTF. In DNA form, the CDR3 reads TGTGCCAGCAGTTTAGGCCGGGTCTTCTACTATGGCTACACCTTC. This chain links TRBV12-3 or TRBV12-4 with TRBJ1-2; D is undetermined. The CDR3 has 15 residues. V gave up 1 base and J gave up 3 bases, with 12 bases separating them.

In its sample, this clonotype was seen a few times. The library was designed around alpha chains, so this beta chain is a stray read whose abundance carries little weight. The rearrangement uses TRBV5-1 and TRBJ2-7; 7 positions match TRBD1. The V gene end was trimmed by 4 bases and the J gene end by 3 bases; junction bases not matched to a gene: 7. This CDR3 comprises 14 residues. In germline, CDR1 is SGHRS, CDR2 YFSETQ. This chain's CDR3 is CASSMGTANYEQYF. DNA for the CDR3: TGCGCCAGCAGCATGGGGACAGCGAACTACGAGCAGTACTTC.

As regards this clonotype: A library prepared for alpha chains yielded this beta chain as an off-target read; its size is of little meaning. J is TRBJ1-1 and V is TRBV2; D is unresolved. This CDR3 spans 12 amino acids. Trimming left V 3 bases short and J 4 bases short, with 6 bases between. Germline CDR1 and CDR2: SNHLY and FYNNEI. CDR3 bases: TGTGCCAGCAGTGAGGTGGGCACTGAAGCTTTCTTT. It specifies CASSEVGTEAFF.

As concerns this clonotype: The library was prepared for alpha chains; this beta chain is a stray read, so its frequency means little. The CDR3 spells CASSQENVGFGMNTEAFF. DNA for the CDR3: TGTGCCAGCAGCCAAGAGAATGTCGGGTTTGGGATGAACACTGAAGCTTTCTTT. This chain connects TRBV4-2 to TRBJ1-1; no clear D. The germline CDR1 and CDR2 sequences are LGHNA and YNFKEQ. CDR3 length equals 18 residues. Trimming removed 0 bases from V and 0 bases from J, with 17 bases in between.

Turning to this clonotype: Within a library made for alpha chains, this beta chain is off target, and its count is uninformative. The rearrangement links TRBV4-2 to TRBJ2-1; TRBD1 might be the D (7 bases). CDR1 LGHNA and CDR2 YNFKEQ come from the germline V gene. V was pared by 2 bases and J by 8 bases, with 22 bases between. The CDR3 extends over 17 amino acids. The chain's CDR3 is CASSQKGAGWPSHEQFF. Here the CDR3 DNA reads TGTGCCAGCAGCCAAAAGGGGGCGGGATGGCCGAGCCATGAGCAGTTCTTC.

A remark on this clonotype: For a library built for alpha chains, this beta chain is a stray read; little rests on its size. This rearrangement joins TRBV12-3 or TRBV12-4 to TRBJ1-2, with TRBD1 matching 10 bases. After removal of 5 bases from V and 4 bases from J, the junction contained 7 bases not matched to a gene. This CDR3 spans 15 amino acids. The CDR3 region is CASSIRTGGSYGYTF. CDR3 nucleotide sequence: TGTGCCAGCAGTATACGGACAGGGGGATCCTATGGCTACACCTTC.

In the case of this clonotype: The library was designed around alpha chains, so this beta chain is a stray read whose abundance carries little weight. The chain has TRBV12-3 or TRBV12-4 and TRBJ1-2; D remains ambiguous. V lost 2 bases and J 0 bases, leaving 1 base between the germline ends. This CDR3 has 12 residues. The DNA for the CDR3 is TGTGCCAGCAGTTTAACTAACTATGGCTACACCTTC. Its protein is CASSLTNYGYTF.

Comment on this clonotype: This beta chain slipped into a library made for alpha chains as a stray read, so its size is not meaningful. The V gene is TRBV12-3 or TRBV12-4, the J gene TRBJ1-2; D might be TRBD1 (5 bases). This CDR3 comprises 15 residues. Trimming stripped 6 bases from V and 2 bases from J, with 16 bases between. For the CDR3, the DNA is TGTGCCAGCAGGGTCCTCCAGAGGGGAAACTATGGCTACACCTTC. This translates into CASRVLQRGNYGYTF.

Concerning this clonotype: Because the library targeted alpha chains, this beta chain is an off-target read whose size means little. The chain carries TRBV2 and TRBJ1-1; a possible D gene is TRBD1 (6 bases). CDR1 and CDR2 (germline): SNHLY, FYNNEI. With 3 bases removed from V and 6 bases from J, the gap between germline ends came to 8 bases. The CDR3 is 12 amino acids. CDR3 coding DNA: TGTGCCAGCAGTGAGAACAGGGCTGAAGCTTTCTTT. Its translation: CASSENRAEAFF.

As regards this clonotype: This beta chain represents an off-target read in a library built for alpha chains; its size is of limited meaning. This rearrangement joins TRBV29-1 to TRBJ2-7; TRBD2 might be the D (6 bases). Germline V gene sequence: CDR1 SQVTM, CDR2 ANQGSEA. Trimming stripped 8 bases from V and 4 bases from J, with 12 bases between. This CDR3 spans 11 amino acids. DNA for the CDR3: TGCAGCTTCCGTAGCGGTTACGAGCAGTACTTC. Amino acid sequence: CSFRSGYEQYF.

The table lists this clonotype with a few counts. Because this beta chain is a stray read in a library intended to capture alpha chains, its abundance should not be given much weight. The chain combines TRBV7-6 with TRBJ2-1, with D hard to call. Germline V gives CDR1 SGHVS, CDR2 FNYEAQ. Trimming took off 0 bases at V and 3 bases at J, with 9 bases between the two ends. This CDR3 spans 15 amino acids. For the CDR3, the DNA is TGTGCCAGCAGCTTAGCCGGAGAGGTCTACAATGAGCAGTTCTTC. Protein sequence: CASSLAGEVYNEQFF.

Concerning this clonotype: The library was designed around alpha chains, so this beta chain is a stray read whose abundance carries little weight. This sequence joins TRBV28 and TRBJ2-4; perhaps D is TRBD1 or TRBD2 (6 bases each). Germline assignment: CDR1 MDHEN and CDR2 SYDVKM. This CDR3 is 13 amino acids long. V shed 7 bases and J shed 3 bases, with 10 bases lying between them. The CDR3 sequence: CASTGAVKNIQYF. The CDR3 DNA is TGTGCCAGCACGGGGGCTGTCAAAAACATTCAGTACTTC.

On this clonotype: This beta chain is a stray sequence in a library constructed for alpha chains; its clone size is not meaningful. The chain joins TRBV12-3 or TRBV12-4 to TRBJ1-2, with TRBD1 identical over 7 bases. After removal of 5 bases from V and 4 bases from J, the junction contained 4 bases not matched to a gene. The CDR3 spans 13 residues. The CDR3 region is CASSTGQTYGYTF. CDR3 sequence (DNA): TGTGCCAGCAGTACGGGACAGACCTATGGCTACACCTTC.

In regard to this clonotype: This beta chain was picked up by a library intended for alpha chains and is off target, so its count carries little meaning. CDR3: CASSLVGAGEQFF. CDR3 DNA sequence: TGTGCCAGCAGCTTAGTGGGAGCGGGGGAGCAGTTCTTC. V gene TRBV7-9 combines with J gene TRBJ2-1, with 7 bases identical to TRBD2. This CDR3 spans 13 amino acids. V shed 1 base, J shed 10 bases, and the junction held 4 bases outside the gene matches. The germline V gene has CDR1 SEHNR and CDR2 FQNEAQ (reference sequence). Using reference TRBV7-9 and TRBJ2-1 for the parts outside the CDR3, the full variable domain is DTGVSQNPRHKITKRGQNVTFRCDPISEHNRLYWYRQTLGQGPEFLTYFQNEAQLEKSRLLSDRFSAERPKGSFSTLEIQRTEQGDSAMYLCASSLVGAGEQFFGPGTRLTVL.

As to this clonotype: In a library made to pick up alpha chains, this beta chain is a stray read with a size that means little. The rearrangement links TRBV11-2 to TRBJ2-6; the D is unclear. The V end was cut by 1 base, the J end by 3 bases, with 10 bases between. CDR1 and CDR2 (germline): SGHAT, FQNNGV. This CDR3 is built from 16 residues. In nucleotides, the CDR3 is TGTGCCAGCAGCTTAGTGGGTGGGGTTGGGGCCAACGTCCTGACTTTC. This translates into CASSLVGGVGANVLTF.